This TCR beta chain appears in the sequencing data of a study of cytomegalovirus exposure and HLA in healthy donors. Whole-study results and caveats: A subsequent analysis found that TCR clusters from the first cohort also tended to co-occur in the 130 or so validation repertoires, with 90% to 95% of cluster scores above 0. Despite most TCR sequences being rare, some public TCRs occurred in many donors.

Concerning this clone itself: The antigen is not known.

Produced via immunoSEQ multiplex PCR; TCRdb's table is partial and in-frame only. The table has over 120,000 clones, roughly 89% seen once. The sample was PBMCs. The receptor comes from a man younger than 30 in good health and CMV-seropositive.

For the CDR3, the DNA is TGCGCCAGCAGCGGGGGGTTGTATAATTCACCCCTCCACTTT. Residues: CASSGGLYNSPLHF. The rearrangement joins TRBV5-1 to TRBJ1-6, with a possible D match to TRBD1 (5 bases). This CDR3 has 14 amino acids. Germline V gene lookup returns CDR1 SGHRS and CDR2 YFSETQ. Deletions cut 4 bases from V and 4 bases from J, with 9 bases between.